These 28 T cell receptor beta chains came from one sample sequenced in a study of blood T cell repertoires in COVID-19. Assay: immunoSEQ multiplex PCR; the TCRdb copy retains only in-frame clones and omits some. The sample shows about 140,000 clones, 75% to 85% of them seen only once. The sequenced sample was peripheral blood. Receptors were obtained from a man in his 60s with active or convalescent COVID-19.

The V gene is TRBV18, the J gene TRBJ1-1; D not certain. Germline-derived CDR1 and CDR2 are KGHSH and LQKENI. This CDR3 comprises 14 residues. Trimming took off 3 bases at V and 0 bases at J, with 8 bases between the two ends. CDR3 in amino acids: CASSPESMNTEAFF. The DNA for the CDR3 is TGTGCCAGCTCACCGGAGAGCATGAACACTGAAGCTTTCTTT.

This clone was seen more than once but under ten times. J is TRBJ1-2 and V is TRBV6-5, with 9 bases lining up with TRBD1. CDR3 length equals 15 residues. From germline, CDR1 is MNHEY and CDR2 SVGAGI. V lost 3 bases and J lost 6; bases outside the gene matches: 8. The CDR3 loop is CASSYSPTGGHGYTF. The CDR3 DNA is TGTGCCAGCAGTTATTCCCCTACAGGGGGCCATGGCTACACCTTC.

The chain joins TRBV6-5 to TRBJ1-2; 7 bases line up with TRBD1. Germline CDR1 reads MNHEY; CDR2 reads SVGAGI. V was clipped by 2 bases and J by 2 bases; unmatched bases: 8. The CDR3 is made up of 16 amino acids. The CDR3 bases are TGTGCCAGCAGTTACCCACAGGGGATCCGGAACTATGGCTACACCTTC. Protein product: CASSYPQGIRNYGYTF.

CDR3 sequence reads: CASSSQRTGLNTEAFF. The CDR3 DNA sequence: TGTGCCAGCAGTTCGCAACGGACAGGGCTGAACACTGAAGCTTTCTTT. The rearrangement links TRBV6-2 or TRBV6-3 to TRBJ1-1, with 8 bases identical to TRBD1. The germline V gene has CDR1 MNHEY and CDR2 SVGEGT. J lost 0 bases, V lost 4 bases, and 7 bases had no gene match. The CDR3 length is 16 residues.

This chain connects TRBV11-2 to TRBJ1-5; D perhaps matches TRBD1 (5 bases). The V gene lost 5 bases and the J gene lost 3 bases, with 14 bases spanning the gap. The germline CDR1 and CDR2 sequences are SGHAT and FQNNGV. The CDR3 contains 15 residues. The CDR3 DNA reads as TGTGCCAGCAGCGCCATCCAGGGTCCCAATCAGCCCCAGCATTTT. Translating gives CASSAIQGPNQPQHF.

The CDR3 loop is CASSQNSGVAKNIQYF. The CDR3 coding sequence is TGCGCCAGCAGCCAGAACAGCGGGGTAGCCAAAAACATTCAGTACTTC. This sequence joins TRBV4-3 and TRBJ2-4, with 7 nucleotides matching TRBD2. The CDR3 totals 16 residues. Germline V gives CDR1 LGHNA, CDR2 YSLEER. The trim removed 3 bases at V and 0 bases at J, leaving 5 bases unmatched.

The rearrangement joins TRBV30 to TRBJ2-1; TRBD1 matches at 9 bases. The V and J ends lost 2 bases and 9 bases, in that order; junction bases with no gene match: 5. The V gene's germline CDR1 is GTSNPN and CDR2 SVGIG (reference sequence). This CDR3 is built from 13 residues. DNA for the CDR3: TGTGCCTGGAGTTTGGACAGGGGAGGTGAGCAGTTCTTC. This sequence encodes CAWSLDRGGEQFF.

The genes are TRBV30 and TRBJ1-2; D perhaps matches TRBD1 (5 bases). CDR3 length: 16 residues. V was shortened by 0 bases and J by 1 base, with 15 bases between the two germline ends. The V gene's germline CDR1 is GTSNPN and CDR2 SVGIG (reference sequence). CDR3 protein: CAWSVPGGGSNYGYTF. CDR3 nucleotide sequence: TGTGCCTGGAGTGTACCGGGTGGGGGGAGTAACTATGGCTACACCTTC.

This clone was seen a few times. The chain uses TRBV4-3 and TRBJ1-1; D uncertain. This CDR3 has 14 residues. V lost 0 bases, J lost 1 base, and 6 bases lay in between. Per the germline V gene, CDR1 is LGHNA and CDR2 is YSLEER. The CDR3 sequence: CASSQDFRNTEAFF. The CDR3 DNA is TGCGCCAGCAGCCAAGATTTTCGGAACACTGAAGCTTTCTTT.

The chain uses TRBV7-6 and TRBJ2-5; 7 bases map to TRBD1. The CDR3 totals 17 residues. The germline gives CDR1 SGHVS, CDR2 FNYEAQ. Germline trimming cut 0 bases from V and 2 bases from J; bases unmatched to any gene: 9. This CDR3 reads CASSLASAGTAQETQYF. The CDR3 DNA sequence: TGTGCCAGCAGCTTAGCGTCAGCCGGGACAGCGCAAGAGACCCAGTACTTC.

This sequence joins TRBV18 and TRBJ1-2; TRBD1 aligns across 10 bases. CDR1 and CDR2 from the germline V gene are KGHSH and LQKENI. The CDR3 covers 16 residues. V lost 4 bases, J lost 6 bases, and 11 bases stayed unmatched. CDR3 region: CASSQPFGQGVDGYTF. The DNA for the CDR3 is TGTGCCAGCTCACAACCGTTTGGACAGGGGGTCGATGGCTACACCTTC.

This clone was seen more than once but under ten times. V is TRBV5-6 and J is TRBJ2-1, with 9 bases identical to TRBD2. The ends lost 4 bases at V and 8 bases at J; junction bases unmatched: 13. CDR3 length: 16 residues. CDR1 and CDR2 from the germline V gene are SGHDT and YYEEEE. The CDR3 region is CASSLALSGSRYEQFF. The CDR3, as DNA: TGTGCCAGCAGCCTCGCCCTTAGCGGGAGTCGGTATGAGCAGTTCTTC.

The table lists this clone with a few counts. V and J are TRBV7-8 and TRBJ1-5; D unresolved. Trimming took 5 bases from V and 0 from J, leaving 11 bases between them. Germline loops: CDR1 SGHVS, CDR2 FQNEAQ. CDR3 length: 15 amino acids. The CDR3 spells CASSPEGSSNQPQHF. CDR3 bases: TGTGCCAGCAGCCCCGAGGGTTCTAGCAATCAGCCCCAGCATTTT.

The chain has TRBV7-9 and TRBJ1-1; 8 bases line up with TRBD1. Losses at the gene ends were 7 bases for V and 7 bases for J; bases not matched to a gene: 8. Looked up from germline, CDR1 is SEHNR and CDR2 is FQNEAQ (reference sequence). This CDR3 comprises 13 residues. The CDR3, as DNA: TGTGCCAGCAACGGACAGGGTCGTGGTGAAGCTTTCTTT. This sequence encodes CASNGQGRGEAFF.

J is TRBJ2-3 and V is TRBV2; D possibly corresponds to TRBD2 (6 bases). The length of the CDR3 is 14 residues. Deletions cut 6 bases from V and 1 base from J, with 11 bases between. Germline CDR1 and CDR2: SNHLY and FYNNEI. CDR3 coding DNA: TGTGCCAGCAGGACTAGTTTTGGCACAGATACGCAGTATTTT. As protein: CASRTSFGTDTQYF.

This chain uses TRBV19 with TRBJ1-4; 8 nucleotides line up with TRBD1. Looked up from germline, CDR1 is LNHDA and CDR2 is SQIVND (reference sequence). CDR3 size: 17 residues. Trimming at V came to 2 bases and at J to 2 bases, leaving 7 bases not matched to a gene. Written as DNA, the CDR3 is TGTGCCAGTAGTATAAAGGGCAGGGGGCGCACTAATGAAAAACTGTTTTTT. Translation: CASSIKGRGRTNEKLFF.

The table lists this clone with a count of one. The chain uses TRBV6-5 and TRBJ2-1; 8 nucleotides line up with TRBD1. Per germline, CDR1 MNHEY and CDR2 SVGAGI. The CDR3 length is 14 residues. After removal of 5 bases from V and 7 bases from J, the junction contained 7 bases not matched to a gene. The CDR3 is CASSKDRVVNEQFF. CDR3 bases: TGTGCCAGCAGTAAGGACAGGGTAGTAAATGAGCAGTTCTTC.

V and J are TRBV5-1 and TRBJ1-4; D ambiguous. CDR3 length: 14 amino acids. V was shortened by 3 bases and J by 7 bases, with 13 bases between the two germline ends. The germline gives CDR1 SGHRS, CDR2 YFSETQ. CDR3 region: CASSYSDLGEKLFF. CDR3 DNA: TGCGCCAGCAGCTACAGTGACCTCGGTGAAAAACTGTTTTTT.

The V call is TRBV2, the J call TRBJ2-7; 7 bases agree with TRBD2. The V and J ends lost 1 base and 6 bases, in that order; junction bases with no gene match: 9. The CDR3 is 15 residues long. Germline CDR1 and CDR2: SNHLY and FYNNEI. CDR3 loop: CASSEGEWTRSEQYV. The CDR3 DNA is TGTGCCAGCAGTGAAGGGGAATGGACTAGATCCGAGCAGTACGTC.

The V and J genes are TRBV24-1 and TRBJ2-4, with 7 bases lining up with TRBD2. The CDR3 sequence is 14 residues long. The germline gives CDR1 KGHDR, CDR2 SFDVKD. Unmatched junction bases numbered 2, after V lost 3 bases and J lost 4 bases. DNA for the CDR3: TGTGCCACCAGTGATCCGGGGGGAAAAAACATTCAGTACTTC. Protein sequence: CATSDPGGKNIQYF.

The J gene is TRBJ2-1, the V gene TRBV28; a weak D match, TRBD1 (6 bases). The CDR3 extends over 18 amino acids. V lost 6 bases to trimming and J lost 4 bases, with 25 bases between them. Germline CDR1 is MDHEN and CDR2 is SYDVKM. The CDR3 is CASRRAPSSTGSYNEQFF. The DNA of the CDR3 is TGTGCCAGCAGGAGGGCCCCAAGCTCGACAGGTTCATACAATGAGCAGTTCTTC.

The gene calls are TRBV21-1 and TRBJ2-5; the table names TRBD2, a call not compared with the DNA. TRBV21-1 is an annotated pseudogene. This CDR3 has 13 residues. The CDR3 nucleotides read TGTGCAAGAGGACTAGCGGGAGGCGAGACCCAGTACTTC. It encodes CARGLAGGETQYF.

The chain carries TRBV30 and TRBJ2-5; 8 bases fit TRBD1. The CDR3 covers 14 residues. The ends lost 2 bases at V and 5 bases at J; junction bases unmatched: 7. In germline, CDR1 is GTSNPN, CDR2 SVGIG (reference sequence). The CDR3 loop is CAWSRDRGRETQYF. The CDR3 nucleotides are TGTGCCTGGAGTAGAGACAGGGGAAGGGAGACCCAGTACTTC.

The table lists this clone with a few counts. The chain combines TRBV6-5 with TRBJ1-5; 7 nucleotides match TRBD1. Germline CDR1 MNHEY, CDR2 SVGAGI. V lost 8 bases and J lost 5; bases outside the gene matches: 12. This CDR3 is 15 amino acids long. In nucleotides, the CDR3 is TGTGCCAGCCGAACGGCGGGCAGGGGGGATCAGCCCCAGCATTTT. Translating it yields CASRTAGRGDQPQHF.

The J gene is TRBJ2-5, the V gene TRBV5-1; 7 nucleotides match TRBD2. The germline V gene has CDR1 SGHRS and CDR2 YFSETQ. CDR3 size: 15 residues. J gave up 3 bases and V 0 bases, and 5 bases lay outside the gene matches. The DNA for the CDR3 is TGCGCCAGCAGCTTGGCCGGGGGGAGTGAAGAGACCCAGTACTTC. Protein sequence: CASSLAGGSEETQYF.

Here the CDR3 reads CASSRQNDNSPLHF. CDR3 bases: TGTGCCAGCAGCAGACAGAATGATAATTCACCCCTCCACTTT. The chain carries TRBV6-2 or TRBV6-3 and TRBJ1-6; tentative D call: TRBD1 (5 bases). CDR1 and CDR2 from the germline V gene are MNHEY and SVGEGT. The CDR3 consists of 14 residues. V lost 6 bases and J 5 bases, leaving 11 bases between the germline ends.

J is TRBJ1-6 and V is TRBV25-1, with a tentative D call TRBD1 (6 bases). Germline CDR1 and CDR2: MGHDK and SYGVNS. The V gene lost 1 base and the J gene lost 8 bases, with 18 bases spanning the gap. The CDR3 sequence is 17 residues long. For the CDR3, the DNA is TGTGCCAGCAGTGAATTCAGGGGCCTCCGGGACCATTCACCCCTCCACTTT. It codes for CASSEFRGLRDHSPLHF. Drawing the rest from reference TRBV25-1 and TRBJ1-6, the complete variable domain is EADIYQTPRYLVIGTGKKITLECSQTMGHDKMYWYQQDPGMELHLIHYSYGVNSTEKGDLSSESTVSRIRTEHFPLTLESARPSHTSQYLCASSEFRGLRDHSPLHFGNGTRLTVT.

The chain joins TRBV5-1 to TRBJ2-1, with 10 bases fitting TRBD2. CDR3 length: 14 amino acids. V gave up 0 bases and J gave up 6 bases; unmatched junction bases: 0. The germline gives CDR1 SGHRS, CDR2 YFSETQ. CDR3 in DNA: TGCGCCAGCAGCTTGGTAGCGGGGGGCAATGAGCAGTTCTTC. It translates to CASSLVAGGNEQFF.